This T cell receptor beta chain was retrieved from a study of T cell responses to AZD1222 COVID-19 vaccine. Clones were sequenced by immunoSEQ multiplex PCR, and TCRdb holds only the in-frame ones, with some missing. The data contain 99,000 or so clones, more than 75% of them seen just once; the ten biggest clones take up about 3.1%. Of note for this clone: Its antigen is not known.

Study-level points and caveats: Clonal diversity may have been underestimated in mostly white British donors. Among those given AZD1222, only five or six were seropositive at baseline.

With 5 bases removed from V and 8 bases from J, the gap between germline ends came to 15 bases. This CDR3 contains 13 residues. CDR1 is MNHEY, CDR2 SMNVEV, per germline (reference sequence). The V and J genes are TRBV27 and TRBJ1-2, with unresolved D. The input for sequencing was peripheral blood, taken 28 days after the second dose of the MenACWY control vaccine. This receptor was obtained from an adult who received the MenACWY meningococcal vaccine as a control. Written as DNA, the CDR3 is TGTGCCAGCAGTCCCCGGACTACGAAAGGCTACACCTTC. This encodes CASSPRTTKGYTF.